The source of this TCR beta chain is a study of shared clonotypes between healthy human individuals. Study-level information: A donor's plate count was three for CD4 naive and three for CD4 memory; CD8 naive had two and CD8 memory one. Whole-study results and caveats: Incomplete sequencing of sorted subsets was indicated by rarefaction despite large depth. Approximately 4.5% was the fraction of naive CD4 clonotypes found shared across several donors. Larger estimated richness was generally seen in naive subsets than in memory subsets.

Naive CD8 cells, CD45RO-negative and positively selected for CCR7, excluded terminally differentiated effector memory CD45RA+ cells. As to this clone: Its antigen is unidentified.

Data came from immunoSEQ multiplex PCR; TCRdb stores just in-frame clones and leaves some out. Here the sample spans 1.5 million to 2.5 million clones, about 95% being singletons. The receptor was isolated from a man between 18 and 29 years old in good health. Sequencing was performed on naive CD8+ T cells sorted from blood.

The CDR3 DNA reads TGTGCCAGCAGCTTACAAGGCAGCTCTGGAAACACCATATATTTT. It translates to CASSLQGSSGNTIYF. The chain links TRBV13 to TRBJ1-3; no clear D. Trimming pared 2 bases from V and 0 bases from J, leaving 8 bases between. This CDR3 contains 15 residues. Germline values: CDR1 PRHDT, CDR2 FYEKMQ (reference sequence).